These T cell receptor beta chains were read from a single sample in a study of shared clonotypes between healthy human individuals. Assay: immunoSEQ multiplex PCR; the TCRdb copy retains only in-frame clones and omits some. The table includes about a million clones, more than 65% detected once. Sequences were obtained from memory CD4+ T cells sorted from blood. These receptors were obtained from a man in his late teens or twenties in good health. CDR3s include the opening cysteine and the closing phenylalanine or tryptophan. The D gene is left open where the match is weak.

CDR3aa: CATGPGGRGYGYTF; v_gene: TRBV15; d_gene: -; j_gene: TRBJ1-2
CDR3aa: CASSLTYTDTQYF; v_gene: TRBV7-2; d_gene: -; j_gene: TRBJ2-3
CDR3aa: CASSNGRYEQYF; v_gene: TRBV27; d_gene: TRBD2; j_gene: TRBJ2-7
CDR3aa: CASSKDGRTDTQYF; v_gene: TRBV5-6; d_gene: -; j_gene: TRBJ2-3
CDR3aa: CASRGYMVSNEQFF; v_gene: TRBV6-1; d_gene: -; j_gene: TRBJ2-1
CDR3aa: CASSLRAGNTIYF; v_gene: TRBV27; d_gene: -; j_gene: TRBJ1-3
CDR3aa: CASTRSLLDTIYF; v_gene: TRBV5-6; d_gene: -; j_gene: TRBJ1-3
CDR3aa: CASSGKREKTDTQYF; v_gene: TRBV10-2; d_gene: TRBD2; j_gene: TRBJ2-3
CDR3aa: CASVGLGDEQYF; v_gene: TRBV7-9; d_gene: TRBD2; j_gene: -
CDR3aa: CASRTTGTLQNSPLHF; v_gene: TRBV28; d_gene: TRBD1; j_gene: TRBJ1-6
CDR3aa: CASTGTEYTDTQYF; v_gene: TRBV7-9; d_gene: TRBD1; j_gene: TRBJ2-3
CDR3aa: CASHDPRNEKLFF; v_gene: TRBV9; d_gene: -; j_gene: TRBJ1-4
CDR3aa: CASSVRIGGGLNTGELFF; v_gene: TRBV2; d_gene: TRBD2; j_gene: TRBJ2-2
CDR3aa: CATSRGQGQENGGYTF; v_gene: TRBV15; d_gene: TRBD1; j_gene: TRBJ1-2
CDR3aa: CASSPTGAQKETQYF; v_gene: TRBV5-5; d_gene: -; j_gene: TRBJ2-5
CDR3aa: CASSEVGVSPLHF; v_gene: TRBV25-1; d_gene: -; j_gene: TRBJ1-6
CDR3aa: CASSLKFNGEQYF; v_gene: TRBV7-3; d_gene: -; j_gene: TRBJ2-7
CDR3aa: CASSPMTGIPNSPLHF; v_gene: TRBV5-1; d_gene: -; j_gene: TRBJ1-6
CDR3aa: CASSRRMGDGYTF; v_gene: TRBV6-1; d_gene: -; j_gene: TRBJ1-2
CDR3aa: CASSPGAANTEAFF; v_gene: TRBV2; d_gene: -; j_gene: TRBJ1-1
CDR3aa: CASNDRPMNTEAFF; v_gene: TRBV2; d_gene: -; j_gene: TRBJ1-1
CDR3aa: CASSERQPHSGNTIYF; v_gene: TRBV2; d_gene: -; j_gene: TRBJ1-3
CDR3aa: CASSLGVEPLKAQYF; v_gene: TRBV13; d_gene: -; j_gene: TRBJ2-3
CDR3aa: CAISGAADTQYF; v_gene: TRBV10-3; d_gene: -; j_gene: TRBJ2-3
CDR3aa: CASSVGVTGTGNEKLFF; v_gene: TRBV9; d_gene: TRBD1; j_gene: TRBJ1-4
CDR3aa: CASSSRVAEAFF; v_gene: TRBV19; d_gene: -; j_gene: TRBJ1-1
CDR3aa: CASSRDRGRETQYF; v_gene: TRBV7-2; d_gene: TRBD1; j_gene: TRBJ2-5
CDR3aa: CATSRSSGAFYNEQFF; v_gene: TRBV15; d_gene: TRBD2; j_gene: TRBJ2-1
CDR3aa: CASIGVAGRNIQYF; v_gene: TRBV2; d_gene: TRBD2; j_gene: TRBJ2-4
CDR3aa: CASSGGADQPQHF; v_gene: TRBV18; d_gene: -; j_gene: TRBJ1-5
CDR3aa: CASSFSETGELFF; v_gene: TRBV11-2; d_gene: -; j_gene: TRBJ2-2
CDR3aa: CSGNGDTQYF; v_gene: TRBV29-1; d_gene: -; j_gene: TRBJ2-3
CDR3aa: CASSLGAGNYGYTF; v_gene: TRBV18; d_gene: -; j_gene: TRBJ1-2
CDR3aa: CASSEGSAGTGELFF; v_gene: TRBV6-1; d_gene: -; j_gene: TRBJ2-2
CDR3aa: CASSPSRVGEQYF; v_gene: TRBV18; d_gene: -; j_gene: TRBJ2-7
CDR3aa: CASSYLTGTGYEQYF; v_gene: TRBV6-6; d_gene: TRBD1; j_gene: TRBJ2-7
CDR3aa: CASSLLAGGHNEQFF; v_gene: TRBV5-1; d_gene: TRBD2; j_gene: TRBJ2-1
CDR3aa: CASSYKGDTEAFF; v_gene: TRBV6-5; d_gene: -; j_gene: TRBJ1-1
CDR3aa: CASSSYRGETQYF; v_gene: TRBV7-7; d_gene: TRBD1; j_gene: TRBJ2-5
CDR3aa: CASRSPVPGYEQYF; v_gene: TRBV27; d_gene: -; j_gene: -
CDR3aa: CASSFGRANVLTF; v_gene: TRBV28; d_gene: -; j_gene: TRBJ2-6
CDR3aa: CAWSEPGAVNYGYTF; v_gene: TRBV30; d_gene: -; j_gene: TRBJ1-2
CDR3aa: CASGYSGSYEQYF; v_gene: TRBV6-5; d_gene: -; j_gene: TRBJ2-7
CDR3aa: CASSSGRAVEQYF; v_gene: TRBV19; d_gene: TRBD2; j_gene: TRBJ2-7
CDR3aa: CASKSSGQSYEQYF; v_gene: TRBV2; d_gene: TRBD2; j_gene: TRBJ2-7
CDR3aa: CASSLGGQVGSSPLHF; v_gene: TRBV5-1; d_gene: -; j_gene: TRBJ1-6
CDR3aa: CASSIGLAGTGELFF; v_gene: TRBV19; d_gene: TRBD2; j_gene: TRBJ2-2
CDR3aa: CASSPERRSNYGYTF; v_gene: TRBV2; d_gene: -; j_gene: TRBJ1-2